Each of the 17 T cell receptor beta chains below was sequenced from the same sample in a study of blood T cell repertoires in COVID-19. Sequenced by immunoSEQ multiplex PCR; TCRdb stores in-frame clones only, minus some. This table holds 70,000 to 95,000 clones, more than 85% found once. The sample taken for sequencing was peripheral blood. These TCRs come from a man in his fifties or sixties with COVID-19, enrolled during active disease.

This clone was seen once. This chain's CDR3 is CASSVMGGVNTEAFF. CDR3 sequence (DNA): TGTGCCAGCAGCGTCATGGGGGGAGTGAACACTGAAGCTTTCTTT. The V call is TRBV2, the J call TRBJ1-1, with D perhaps matching TRBD1 (5 bases). The CDR3 is 15 amino acids. Germline V gene sequence: CDR1 SNHLY, CDR2 FYNNEI. Trimming stripped 6 bases from V and 0 bases from J, with 14 bases between.

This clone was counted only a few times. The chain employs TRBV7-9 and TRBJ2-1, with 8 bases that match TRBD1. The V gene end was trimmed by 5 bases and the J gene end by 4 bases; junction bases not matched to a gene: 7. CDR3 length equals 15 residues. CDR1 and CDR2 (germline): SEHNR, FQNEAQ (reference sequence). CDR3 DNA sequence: TGTGCCAGCAGCCCTAGACAGGGGATGTACAATGAGCAGTTCTTC. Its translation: CASSPRQGMYNEQFF.

The CDR3 sequence: CASSLLAKPNTEAFF. For the CDR3, the DNA is TGTGCCAGCAGTTTATTAGCGAAGCCGAACACTGAAGCTTTCTTT. The chain recombines TRBV27 with TRBJ1-1; unclear D gene. The V gene's germline CDR1 is MNHEY and CDR2 SMNVEV (reference sequence). The CDR3 consists of 15 residues. V shed 1 base and J shed 1 base, with 10 bases lying between them.

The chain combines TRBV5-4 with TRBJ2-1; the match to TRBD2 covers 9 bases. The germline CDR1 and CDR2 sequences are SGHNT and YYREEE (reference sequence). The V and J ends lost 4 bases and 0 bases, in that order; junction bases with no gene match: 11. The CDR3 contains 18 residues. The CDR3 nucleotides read TGTGCCAGCAGCCGAGGCCTAGCGGGGTCAAGCTCCTACAATGAGCAGTTCTTC. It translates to CASSRGLAGSSSYNEQFF.

The CDR3 bases are TGCGCCAGCAGCCCCTTCGGACAGGCTTCCTACGAGCAGTACTTC. This gives the protein CASSPFGQASYEQYF. The V gene is TRBV5-1, the J gene TRBJ2-7; 7 bases fit TRBD1. Germline CDR1 is SGHRS and CDR2 is YFSETQ. The CDR3 covers 15 residues. V gave up 4 bases and J gave up 1 base; unmatched junction bases: 8.

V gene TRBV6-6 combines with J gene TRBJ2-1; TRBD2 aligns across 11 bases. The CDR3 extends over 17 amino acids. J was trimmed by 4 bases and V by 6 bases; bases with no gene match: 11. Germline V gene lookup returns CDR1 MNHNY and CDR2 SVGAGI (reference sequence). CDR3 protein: CASSRLAGGGTYNEQFF. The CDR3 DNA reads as TGTGCCAGCAGCCGATTAGCGGGAGGGGGTACATACAATGAGCAGTTCTTC.

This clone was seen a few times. CDR3 coding DNA: TGTGCCAGCAGCGTAGTTTTAGGAGCAGATACGCAGTATTTT. It yields the protein CASSVVLGADTQYF. The gene calls are TRBV9 and TRBJ2-3; D gene ambiguous. The CDR3 has 14 residues. V dropped 0 bases and J dropped 4 bases, with 9 bases sitting between them. CDR1 is SGDLS, CDR2 YYNGEE, per germline.

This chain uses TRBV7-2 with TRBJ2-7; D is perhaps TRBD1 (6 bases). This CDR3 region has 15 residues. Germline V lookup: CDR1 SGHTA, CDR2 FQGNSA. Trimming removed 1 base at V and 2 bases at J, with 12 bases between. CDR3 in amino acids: CASSLVWTAAYEQYF. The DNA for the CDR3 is TGTGCCAGCAGCTTAGTTTGGACAGCAGCCTACGAGCAGTACTTC.

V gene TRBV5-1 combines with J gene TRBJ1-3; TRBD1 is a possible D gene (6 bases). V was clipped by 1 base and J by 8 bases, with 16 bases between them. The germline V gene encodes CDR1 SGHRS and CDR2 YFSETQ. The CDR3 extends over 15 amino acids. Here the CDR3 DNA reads TGCGCCAGCAGCTTGACGGGACACACCGGAGACACCATATATTTT. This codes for CASSLTGHTGDTIYF. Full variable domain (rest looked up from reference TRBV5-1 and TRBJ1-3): KAGVTQTPRYLIKTRGQQVTLSCSPISGHRSVSWYQQTPGQGLQFLFEYFSETQRNKGNFPGRFSGRQFSNSRSEMNVSTLELGDSALYLCASSLTGHTGDTIYFGEGSWLTVV.

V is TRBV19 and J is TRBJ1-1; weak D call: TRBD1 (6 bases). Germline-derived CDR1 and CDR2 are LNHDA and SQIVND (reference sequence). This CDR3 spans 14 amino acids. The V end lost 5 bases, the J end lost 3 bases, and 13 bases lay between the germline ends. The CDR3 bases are TGTGCCAGTAGTCGGACAGAGGGATACACTGAAGCTTTCTTT. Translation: CASSRTEGYTEAFF.

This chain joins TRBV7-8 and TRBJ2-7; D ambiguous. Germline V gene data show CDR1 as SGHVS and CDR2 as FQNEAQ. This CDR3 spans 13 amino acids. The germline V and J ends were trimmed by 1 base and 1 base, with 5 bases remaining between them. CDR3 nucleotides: TGTGCCAGCAGCTTAGACAGATCCTACGAGCAGTACTTC. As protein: CASSLDRSYEQYF.

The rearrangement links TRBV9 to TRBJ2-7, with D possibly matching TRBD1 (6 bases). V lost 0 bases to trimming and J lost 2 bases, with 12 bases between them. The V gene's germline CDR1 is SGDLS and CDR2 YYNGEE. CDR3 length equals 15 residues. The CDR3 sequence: CASSVGGQVTYEQYF. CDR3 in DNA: TGTGCCAGCAGCGTAGGGGGGCAGGTGACCTACGAGCAGTACTTC.

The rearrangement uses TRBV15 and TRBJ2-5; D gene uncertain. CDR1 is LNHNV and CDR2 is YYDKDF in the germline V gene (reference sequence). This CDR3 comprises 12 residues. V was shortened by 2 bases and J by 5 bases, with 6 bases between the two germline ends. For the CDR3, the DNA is TGTGCCACCAGCAGAAAAGCGGAGACCCAGTACTTC. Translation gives CATSRKAETQYF.

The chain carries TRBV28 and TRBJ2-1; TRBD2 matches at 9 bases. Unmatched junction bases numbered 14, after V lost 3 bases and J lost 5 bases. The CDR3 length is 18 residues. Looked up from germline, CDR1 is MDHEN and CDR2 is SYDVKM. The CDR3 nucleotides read TGTGCCAGCAGTTTTGGTCTGCGACAGGGACTAGCTAACAATGAGCAGTTCTTC. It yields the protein CASSFGLRQGLANNEQFF.

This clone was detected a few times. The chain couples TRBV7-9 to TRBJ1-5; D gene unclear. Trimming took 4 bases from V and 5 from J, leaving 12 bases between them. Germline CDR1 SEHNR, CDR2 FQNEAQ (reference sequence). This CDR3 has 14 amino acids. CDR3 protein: CASSSPSVDQPQHF. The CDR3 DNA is TGTGCCAGCAGCTCCCCTAGTGTGGATCAGCCCCAGCATTTT.

CDR3 amino acids: CASGNSGEKLFF. CDR3 DNA: TGTGCCAGCGGGAACAGCGGGGAAAAACTGTTTTTT. The chain uses TRBV2 and TRBJ1-4; D remains ambiguous. The CDR3 is 12 residues long. Germline assignment: CDR1 SNHLY and CDR2 FYNNEI. V lost 8 bases and J 8 bases, leaving 12 bases between the germline ends.

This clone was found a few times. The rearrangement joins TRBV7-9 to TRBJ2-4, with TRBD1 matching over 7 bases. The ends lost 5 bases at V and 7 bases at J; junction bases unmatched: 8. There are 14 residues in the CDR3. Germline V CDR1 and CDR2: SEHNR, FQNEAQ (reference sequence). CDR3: CASSPDRPGNIQYF. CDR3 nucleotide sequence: TGTGCCAGCAGCCCGGACAGGCCCGGGAACATTCAGTACTTC. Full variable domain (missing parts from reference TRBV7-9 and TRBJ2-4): DTGVSQNPRHKITKRGQNVTFRCDPISEHNRLYWYRQTLGQGPEFLTYFQNEAQLEKSRLLSDRFSAERPKGSFSTLEIQRTEQGDSAMYLCASSPDRPGNIQYFGAGTRLSVL.